The 7 T cell receptor beta chains below come from one sample, sequenced in a study of shared clonotypes between healthy human individuals. Naivety among CD8 cells was defined by CD45RO negativity and positive CCR7 selection, thereby excluding terminally differentiated effector memory CD45RA+ cells. The protocol was immunoSEQ multiplex PCR, while the TCRdb copy is restricted to in-frame clones and leaves out a portion. The sample includes under 2,000,000 clones, around 96% of them seen just once. The sequencing sample was made of naive CD8+ T cells sorted from blood. Every receptor here comes from a man between 18 and 35 years old in good health.

The chain has TRBV27 and TRBJ2-1; 8 nucleotides agree with TRBD2. This CDR3 has 14 residues. V dropped 2 bases and J dropped 6; count of bases not matched to a gene: 3. Germline V CDR1 and CDR2: MNHEY, SMNVEV (reference sequence). The CDR3 DNA sequence: TGTGCCAGCAGTTTAATAGCGGGGACCAATGAGCAGTTCTTC. This encodes CASSLIAGTNEQFF.

This clone was recorded once. The sample has other DNA sequences that encode this CDR3 too. This chain uses TRBV9 with TRBJ1-1; no firm D call. The CDR3 runs 13 residues. CDR1 and CDR2 from the germline V gene are SGDLS and YYNGEE. Deletions cut 4 bases from V and 0 bases from J, with 7 bases between. CDR3 DNA: TGTGCCAGCAGCCCTGGGGTGAACACTGAAGCTTTCTTT. Amino acids: CASSPGVNTEAFF.

The CDR3 DNA reads TGTGCCAGCAGTTACTCGGGAACAGGGGGTTTTACTGAAGCTTTCTTT. Amino acids: CASSYSGTGGFTEAFF. The rearrangement joins TRBV6-6 to TRBJ1-1; 8 bases line up with TRBD1. Germline trimming cut 0 bases from V and 5 bases from J; bases unmatched to any gene: 8. The CDR3 contains 16 residues. Germline lookup yields CDR1 MNHNY and CDR2 SVGAGI (reference sequence).

The chain has TRBV29-1 and TRBJ2-1; D is tentatively TRBD1 or TRBD2 (5 bases each). Germline assignment: CDR1 SQVTM and CDR2 ANQGSEA. The CDR3 contains 15 residues. Trimming removed 0 bases at V and 4 bases at J, with 13 bases between. CDR3 DNA: TGCAGCGTTGAAGATACCGGGACCTTATACAATGAGCAGTTCTTC. Its translation: CSVEDTGTLYNEQFF.

The CDR3: CASSPQNAAYEQYF. In nucleotides, the CDR3 is TGTGCCAGCTCTCCACAGAACGCCGCCTACGAGCAGTACTTC. V gene TRBV7-9 combines with J gene TRBJ2-7; no firm D call. Trimming shortened V by 8 bases and J by 2 bases, and 16 bases separated the two germline ends. The CDR3 length is 14 residues. In germline, CDR1 is SEHNR, CDR2 FQNEAQ (reference sequence).

V usage is TRBV9 and J usage is TRBJ2-1; TRBD2 agrees at 12 bases. V shed 3 bases and J 0 bases; nucleotides not matched to a gene: 7. The V gene's germline CDR1 is SGDLS and CDR2 YYNGEE. The CDR3 has 18 amino acids. CDR3 loop: CASSGGLAGRSSYNEQFF. The CDR3 coding sequence is TGTGCCAGCAGCGGCGGACTAGCGGGACGGAGCTCCTACAATGAGCAGTTCTTC.

The chain uses TRBV19 and TRBJ1-1; D is unclear. The CDR3 loop spans 14 amino acids. V lost 6 bases and J 1 base, leaving 12 bases between the germline ends. The germline CDR1 and CDR2 sequences are LNHDA and SQIVND (reference sequence). The CDR3 loop is CASSSHEWNTEAFF. The CDR3 nucleotides read TGTGCCAGTAGCTCTCATGAGTGGAACACTGAAGCTTTCTTT.